This T cell receptor beta chain stems from a study of cytomegalovirus exposure and HLA in healthy donors. Study-level background: Previous work identified around 120 million unique TCR beta sequences from about 179 million T cells.

Study observations and caveats: The only immune exposure information that was available was CMV serostatus.

Concerning this clone: Its target is unknown.

Per the germline V gene, CDR1 is SGHAT and CDR2 is FQNNGV. V lost 5 bases and J lost 7, with 17 bases in between. This CDR3 spans 15 amino acids. With 60 Vbeta and 13 Jbeta primers, the PCR was carried out. Sequencing was performed with immunoSEQ multiplex PCR; in TCRdb, only in-frame clones are kept and a portion is missing. The sample shows around 100,000 clones, around 78% of them seen only once. This chain links TRBV11-2 with TRBJ1-4; perhaps TRBD1 as D (5 bases). This TCR was sampled from a middle-aged man in good health and CMV-seronegative. The material sequenced was PBMCs. The CDR3 nucleotides are TGTGCCAGCAGCCCGCGGGGGGGAGAGAGTGAAAAACTGTTTTTT. The encoded protein is CASSPRGGESEKLFF.